Listed here are 27 T cell receptor beta chains from one sample, sequenced in a study of beta chain features in type 1 diabetes. cDNA synthesis used the whole RNA isolate, giving expressed TCRB sequences. The data were produced by immunoSEQ multiplex PCR, yet TCRdb's version contains in-frame clones alone and is incomplete. This table has 150,000 to 190,000 clones, over 7.5% appearing once. Sequencing was performed on central memory CD4+ T cells from blood. The receptors were gathered from a man between 18 and 35 years old in good health.

The gene calls are TRBV7-2 and TRBJ2-7; 8 positions match TRBD2. V shed 5 bases and J 4 bases; nucleotides not matched to a gene: 10. Germline V gene data show CDR1 as SGHTA and CDR2 as FQGNSA. The CDR3 covers 15 residues. CDR3 in amino acids: CASSRGGGLGYEQYF. The CDR3 DNA follows: TGTGCCAGCAGCCGGGGGGGAGGGCTAGGGTACGAGCAGTACTTC.

This clone was detected a few times. The rearrangement uses TRBV18 and TRBJ1-2, with 10 bases that match TRBD1. There are 16 residues in the CDR3. The germline gives CDR1 KGHSH, CDR2 LQKENI. The V and J ends lost 3 bases and 6 bases, in that order; junction bases with no gene match: 10. CDR3 nucleotide sequence: TGTGCCAGCTCACCGACACCCGGACAGGGGGTAGATGGCTACACCTTC. Residues: CASSPTPGQGVDGYTF.

This chain connects TRBV5-5 to TRBJ2-7, with 8 bases matching TRBD2. The CDR3 has 13 amino acids. V shed 4 bases and J 7 bases; nucleotides not matched to a gene: 7. Germline V gene lookup returns CDR1 SGHKS and CDR2 YYEKEE (reference sequence). CDR3 coding DNA: TGTGCCAGCAGCCGACGGGAGGGAAGGGAGCAGTACTTC. Amino acids: CASSRREGREQYF.

The genes are TRBV11-2 and TRBJ2-2; 7 bases align to TRBD2. The trim removed 5 bases at V and 2 bases at J, leaving 17 bases unmatched. The CDR3 has 19 amino acids. Germline V lookup: CDR1 SGHAT, CDR2 FQNNGV. The CDR3, as DNA: TGTGCCAGCAGCCCGGCGGGCGGGAGCCCCAGGGTTAACACCGGGGAGCTGTTTTTT. Protein sequence: CASSPAGGSPRVNTGELFF.

This clone was seen only a few times. The chain carries TRBV15 and TRBJ2-7, with 8 nucleotides matching TRBD2. Germline loops: CDR1 LNHNV, CDR2 YYDKDF (reference sequence). The J segment lost 8 bases and the V segment lost 4 bases, leaving 7 bases of the junction unmatched. The CDR3 loop spans 13 amino acids. CDR3 DNA sequence: TGTGCCACCAGCACCCCCGGACTAGCCAAGCAGTACTTC. Translating gives CATSTPGLAKQYF.

The genes are TRBV4-2 and TRBJ1-4; D ambiguous. The germline V and J ends were trimmed by 0 bases and 7 bases, with 12 bases remaining between them. The CDR3 loop spans 15 amino acids. Germline loops: CDR1 LGHNA, CDR2 YNFKEQ. CDR3: CASSQDWEAGEKLFF. The CDR3 DNA is TGTGCCAGCAGCCAAGATTGGGAAGCGGGTGAAAAACTGTTTTTT.

This clone was seen ten or more times. The chain has TRBV29-1 and TRBJ1-2; no reliable D call. The CDR3 has 9 amino acids. V was cut by 7 bases and J by 8 bases, with 8 bases left in between. Per germline, CDR1 SQVTM and CDR2 ANQGSEA. The CDR3 region is CSATEGYTF. The CDR3 region has the DNA TGCAGCGCAACTGAGGGCTACACCTTC.

The CDR3 DNA is TGTGCCAGCAGCTTTTCGGGACTAGCTACGGATGAGCAGTTCTTC. As protein: CASSFSGLATDEQFF. The chain employs TRBV11-2 and TRBJ2-1; 9 bases are a match to TRBD2. The CDR3 extends over 15 amino acids. V dropped 3 bases and J dropped 8; count of bases not matched to a gene: 8. CDR1 SGHAT and CDR2 FQNNGV come from the germline V gene.

The chain combines TRBV10-3 with TRBJ2-7; 8 bases line up with TRBD2. From germline, CDR1 is ENHRY and CDR2 SYGVKD. Trimming at V came to 10 bases and at J to 1 base, leaving 12 bases not matched to a gene. This CDR3 is built from 15 residues. DNA for the CDR3: TGTGCCAGCACCTCTGGGGCTAGCGGGTCCTACGAGCAGTACTTC. Encoded protein: CASTSGASGSYEQYF.

In this sample, this clone turned up a few times. This chain links TRBV9 with TRBJ2-1; 13 positions match TRBD2. Trimming took 4 bases from V and 2 from J; bases not matched to a gene: 6. The CDR3 runs to 17 residues. The V gene's germline CDR1 is SGDLS and CDR2 YYNGEE. This chain's CDR3 is CASSQGLAGAPYNEQFF. As DNA, the CDR3 is TGTGCCAGCAGCCAAGGACTAGCGGGGGCCCCCTACAATGAGCAGTTCTTC.

This clone occurred many times. V is TRBV10-3 and J is TRBJ2-1; D call uncertain. The CDR3 runs to 16 residues. Trimming shortened V by 0 bases and J by 6 bases, and 15 bases separated the two germline ends. Looked up from germline, CDR1 is ENHRY and CDR2 is SYGVKD. The CDR3 reads CAISESTSVTFNEQFF. In DNA, the CDR3 is TGTGCCATCAGTGAGTCAACGAGCGTCACCTTCAATGAGCAGTTCTTC.

The chain joins TRBV9 to TRBJ2-3, with D possibly being TRBD1 (6 bases). The CDR3 is made up of 16 amino acids. V gave up 3 bases and J gave up 3 bases, with 17 bases separating them. Germline V gene lookup returns CDR1 SGDLS and CDR2 YYNGEE. DNA for the CDR3: TGTGCCAGCAGCGAGAGGGGACACGCACCAACAGATACGCAGTATTTT. Translation: CASSERGHAPTDTQYF.

This clone was counted many times. The chain joins TRBV7-2 to TRBJ2-6, with 9 bases aligning to TRBD2. This CDR3 region has 18 residues. The germline gives CDR1 SGHTA, CDR2 FQGNSA. The V segment lost 2 bases and the J segment 0 bases; nucleotides outside the gene matches: 5. CDR3 residues: CASSLKQAGGSGANVLTF. The CDR3 DNA sequence: TGTGCCAGCAGCTTAAAGCAAGCGGGAGGCTCTGGGGCCAACGTCCTGACTTTC.

The V and J genes are TRBV9 and TRBJ1-5, with 7 bases matching TRBD1. The CDR3 length is 15 residues. V shed 4 bases, J shed 3 bases, and the junction held 7 bases outside the gene matches. Germline loops: CDR1 SGDLS, CDR2 YYNGEE. This CDR3 is CASSSTGEYNQPQHF. The CDR3 coding sequence is TGTGCCAGCAGCTCCACAGGGGAGTACAATCAGCCCCAGCATTTT.

In this sample, this clone turned up many times. CDR3 DNA: TGTGCCAGCAGTGGCCGACAGGGGGCTTCGCGGGAGACCCAGTACTTC. Translated: CASSGRQGASRETQYF. The chain is built from TRBV28 and TRBJ2-5, with 10 bases identical to TRBD1. The CDR3 length is 16 residues. Germline V gene data show CDR1 as MDHEN and CDR2 as SYDVKM. V trimming: 5 bases; J trimming: 5 bases; junction bases outside the gene matches: 11. Variable domain in full (rest from reference TRBV28 and TRBJ2-5): DVKVTQSSRYLVKRTGEKVFLECVQDMDHENMFWYRQDPGLGLRLIYFSYDVKMKEKGDIPEGYSVSREKKERFSLILESASTNQTSMYLCASSGRQGASRETQYFGPGTRLLVL.

The gene calls are TRBV27 and TRBJ2-7; the D gene is possibly TRBD2 (7 bases). Germline CDR1 and CDR2: MNHEY and SMNVEV (reference sequence). CDR3 length: 13 amino acids. V lost 11 bases and J lost 0, with 14 bases in between. In nucleotides, the CDR3 is TGTGCCGCAGGGAGGGACAACTCCTACGAGCAGTACTTC. The encoded protein is CAAGRDNSYEQYF.

The chain recombines TRBV6-1 with TRBJ2-7; 7 nucleotides match TRBD1. With 7 bases clipped from V and 3 bases from J, the junction kept 6 bases outside the gene matches. CDR3 length: 13 residues. CDR1 and CDR2 (germline): MNHNS, SASEGT. CDR3 region: CASTGQVIYEQYF. The CDR3 nucleotides are TGTGCCAGCACTGGACAGGTGATCTACGAGCAGTACTTC.

This clone was observed a few times. The rearrangement uses TRBV14 and TRBJ1-1; 9 bases are shared with TRBD1. V shed 7 bases and J 1 base; nucleotides not matched to a gene: 4. Germline V CDR1 and CDR2: SGHDN, FVKESK. The CDR3 consists of 14 residues. The CDR3 DNA sequence: TGTGCCAGCACCCGGACAGGGGAGAACACTGAAGCTTTCTTT. Protein: CASTRTGENTEAFF.

The rearrangement links TRBV6-5 to TRBJ2-7; tentatively, D is TRBD2 (6 bases). The CDR3 covers 15 residues. The germline gives CDR1 MNHEY, CDR2 SVGAGI. Trimming removed 2 bases from V and 5 bases from J, with 16 bases in between. DNA for the CDR3: TGTGCCAGCAGTTACGAGGGCGGGGAAAGCCACGAGCAGTACTTC. Its protein is CASSYEGGESHEQYF.

This sequence joins TRBV7-3 and TRBJ1-2, with TRBD1 matching 8 bases. V lost 5 bases to trimming and J lost 3 bases; unmatched junction nucleotides: 2. CDR3 length: 13 residues. Germline V gene lookup returns CDR1 SGHTA and CDR2 FQGTGA. The DNA of the CDR3 is TGTGCCAGCAGCCAGACAGGGGACTATGGCTACACCTTC. This encodes CASSQTGDYGYTF.

There are a few counts of this clone. This rearrangement joins TRBV5-5 to TRBJ2-3, with a tentative D call TRBD2 (5 bases). CDR1 is SGHKS, CDR2 YYEKEE, per germline (reference sequence). There are 16 residues in the CDR3. Trimming removed 0 bases at V and 0 bases at J, with 11 bases between. Here the CDR3 reads CASSLGRYSSTDTQYF. CDR3 sequence (DNA): TGTGCCAGCAGCTTGGGGAGGTACTCTAGCACAGATACGCAGTATTTT.

This clone was seen only a few times. This rearrangement joins TRBV29-1 to TRBJ2-7; D might be TRBD2 (5 bases). This CDR3 has 15 residues. Germline V gives CDR1 SQVTM, CDR2 ANQGSEA. Trimming took 3 bases from V and 0 from J, leaving 15 bases between them. The CDR3 bases are TGCAGCGTTGATATCCGGGGTGGGCCCTCCTACGAGCAGTACTTC. This encodes CSVDIRGGPSYEQYF.

This chain joins TRBV4-3 and TRBJ2-2; 11 nucleotides agree with TRBD2. Germline values: CDR1 LGHNA, CDR2 YSLEER. The CDR3 spans 17 residues. V lost 3 bases to trimming and J lost 7 bases; unmatched junction nucleotides: 10. CDR3 region: CASSQAVAGGRGGELFF. The DNA of the CDR3 is TGCGCCAGCAGCCAGGCTGTAGCGGGGGGGCGTGGCGGGGAGCTGTTTTTT.

Only a few counts were recorded for this clone. The rearrangement joins TRBV18 to TRBJ2-7; no definite D call. Trimming removed 2 bases from V and 4 bases from J, with 9 bases in between. CDR1 and CDR2 (germline): KGHSH, LQKENI. The CDR3 has 13 residues. The CDR3 DNA reads TGTGCCAGCTCACCAGGAGACCGGTACGAGCAGTACTTC. It yields the protein CASSPGDRYEQYF. Full variable domain (outside the CDR3, taken from reference TRBV18 and TRBJ2-7): NAGVMQNPRHLVRRRGQEARLRCSPMKGHSHVYWYRQLPEEGLKFMVYLQKENIIDESGMPKERFSAEFPKEGPSILRIQQVVRGDSAAYFCASSPGDRYEQYFGPGTRLTVT.

There are many counts of this clone. The J gene is TRBJ2-2, the V gene TRBV7-3; 8 bases map to TRBD1. Trimming removed 7 bases from V and 0 bases from J; junction bases left unmatched: 4. The CDR3 has 15 amino acids. CDR1 SGHTA and CDR2 FQGTGA come from the germline V gene. The DNA for the CDR3 is TGTGCCAGCAACACAGGGGGGACGAACACCGGGGAGCTGTTTTTT. Residues: CASNTGGTNTGELFF. Complete variable domain (other parts from reference TRBV7-3 and TRBJ2-2): GAGVSQTPSNKVTEKGKYVELRCDPISGHTALYWYRQSLGQGPEFLIYFQGTGAADDSGLPNDRFFAVRPEGSVSTLKIQRTERGDSAVYLCASNTGGTNTGELFFGEGSRLTVL.

This clone has ten or more counts. The rearrangement joins TRBV30 to TRBJ1-1; D not resolved. The CDR3 covers 15 residues. The V gene's germline CDR1 is GTSNPN and CDR2 SVGIG (reference sequence). The germline V and J ends were trimmed by 2 bases and 6 bases, with 19 bases remaining between them. Here the CDR3 reads CAWSNFLRAGSEAFF. The CDR3 DNA reads as TGTGCCTGGAGTAATTTCTTACGGGCGGGCTCTGAAGCTTTCTTT.

In this sample, this clone turned up a few times. Here the CDR3 reads CASSPPTGSSYEQYF. CDR3 in DNA: TGTGCCAGCAGCCCACCTACAGGGTCCTCCTACGAGCAGTACTTC. The rearrangement uses TRBV6-6 and TRBJ2-7; the D gene is possibly TRBD1 (6 bases). From germline, CDR1 is MNHNY and CDR2 SVGAGI (reference sequence). Trimming cost V 6 bases and J 0 bases, with 15 bases left between them. The CDR3 contains 15 residues.